This T cell receptor (beta chain) originates from a study of technical replicates of blood from several donors. CDR1 SGDLS and CDR2 YYNGEE come from the germline V gene. This CDR3 contains 16 residues. Trimming shortened V by 0 bases and J by 2 bases, and 15 bases separated the two germline ends. The protocol was immunoSEQ multiplex PCR, while the TCRdb copy is restricted to in-frame clones and leaves out a portion. This sample carries fewer than 20,000 clones, over 65% of them seen once, and the ten largest clones take about 9.5%. The genes are TRBV9 and TRBJ2-7; possibly TRBD1 for D (6 bases). Material: PBMCs. This TCR was recovered from a human donor in good health. Some clones in this sample may be carry-over from other donors' samples. CDR3 DNA sequence: TGTGCCAGCAGCGTAGCGGGTTGGACAGATACCTACGAGCAGTACTTC. The encoded protein is CASSVAGWTDTYEQYF.